Included here is one T cell receptor (beta chain) sequence, with context. This sample was taken from a study of technical replicates of blood from a handful of donors. Libraries were prepared by immunoSEQ multiplex PCR; TCRdb keeps only in-frame clonotypes and omits some of them. In the table there are around 70,000 clones, approximately 93% of which are singletons. Germline V lookup: CDR1 SGDLS, CDR2 YYNGEE. V dropped 0 bases and J dropped 5 bases, with 6 bases sitting between them. The CDR3 consists of 13 residues. Sequencing was carried out using T cells isolated from PBMCs. The J gene is TRBJ1-5, the V gene TRBV9; D ambiguous. The source of this sequence is a human donor in good health. The CDR3 sequence: CASSVDGDQPQHF. The CDR3 nucleotides read TGTGCCAGCAGCGTAGACGGGGATCAGCCCCAGCATTTT.